This T cell receptor (beta chain) was recovered during a study of blood T cell repertoires in COVID-19. As for the study in general: Both acute and convalescent COVID-19 samples were obtained from the United States, Italy and Spain.

The germline gives CDR1 SGDLS, CDR2 YYNGEE. V shed 4 bases and J 7 bases; nucleotides not matched to a gene: 7. The CDR3 spans 13 residues. Using immunoSEQ multiplex PCR, the repertoire was profiled, and TCRdb retains in-frame clones only, with some absent. The sample holds a few hundred thousand clones; around 89% are singletons and the top ten take 1.5% to 2%. The sample comprised peripheral blood. This chain joins TRBV9 and TRBJ1-2, with 7 positions matching TRBD1. The source is a man in his 70s with acute or convalescent COVID-19. DNA for the CDR3: TGTGCCAGCAGCTCCGGGACAGTCCTTGGCTACACCTTC. Its translation is CASSSGTVLGYTF.